A selection of T cell receptor beta chains follows, all from one sample in a study of PD-L1 blockade in urothelial cancer. Method: immunoSEQ multiplex PCR; TCRdb's copy keeps in-frame clones and lacks some. The data show approximately 24,000 clones, 75% to 90% seen once. Sequencing used PBMCs, obtained around atezolizumab (anti-PD-L1) treatment. The receptor source for this set is a man between 60 and 70 years old with urothelial cancer. Both conserved end residues are part of each CDR3. The D gene is left open where the match is weak. Clone size is given for some rows only: seen once, a few or many times, or a class if the clone is expanded.

clone size: .; V gene: TRBV30; D gene: .; J gene: TRBJ2-7; CDR3 DNA: TGTGCCTGGAAAGGGGATGGGCCGGGTTACGAGCAGTACTTC; CDR3 protein: CAWKGDGPGYEQYF
clone size: .; V gene: TRBV2; D gene: .; J gene: TRBJ1-3; CDR3 DNA: TGTGCCAGCAGTGAAAACGGCAGGGCGGCTGGAAACACCATATATTTT; CDR3 protein: CASSENGRAAGNTIYF
clone size: few; V gene: TRBV9; D gene: .; J gene: TRBJ2-2; CDR3 DNA: TGTGCCAGCAGCGTAGCAGGGTCCGGGGAGCTGTTTTTT; CDR3 protein: CASSVAGSGELFF
clone size: .; V gene: TRBV6-5; D gene: .; J gene: TRBJ2-6; CDR3 DNA: TGTGCCAGTCGGGATGAGGCTGGGGCCAACGTCCTGACTTTC; CDR3 protein: CASRDEAGANVLTF
clone size: .; V gene: TRBV6-1; D gene: .; J gene: TRBJ2-2; CDR3 DNA: TGTGCCAGCAGTGATCCTGTGGGCAGGGACACCGGGGAGCTGTTTTTT; CDR3 protein: CASSDPVGRDTGELFF
clone size: .; V gene: TRBV7-2; D gene: .; J gene: TRBJ2-7; CDR3 DNA: TGTGCCAGCAGCTTAGGACGGGACTACGAGCAGTACTTC; CDR3 protein: CASSLGRDYEQYF
clone size: .; V gene: TRBV18; D gene: TRBD1; J gene: TRBJ2-7; CDR3 DNA: TGTGCCAGCTCACCAAAGCCGGGACAGGGGCAGGACGAGCAGTACTTC; CDR3 protein: CASSPKPGQGQDEQYF
clone size: .; V gene: TRBV5-8; D gene: .; J gene: TRBJ2-2; CDR3 DNA: TGTGCCAGCAGCTCTGGGACTCGCTCAAACACCGGGGAGCTGTTTTTT; CDR3 protein: CASSSGTRSNTGELFF
clone size: .; V gene: TRBV5-1; D gene: TRBD2; J gene: TRBJ2-3; CDR3 DNA: TGCGCCAGCAGCTTGGAACTAGCGGGAGGGCCAGATACGCAGTATTTT; CDR3 protein: CASSLELAGGPDTQYF
clone size: .; V gene: TRBV30; D gene: .; J gene: TRBJ1-1; CDR3 DNA: TGTGCCTGCGCTGGGGCGGCGTTGAACACTGAAGCTTTCTTT; CDR3 protein: CACAGAALNTEAFF
clone size: few; V gene: TRBV6-6; D gene: TRBD1; J gene: TRBJ1-2; CDR3 DNA: TGTGCCAGCAGGAGCCGACAGGGTGGGGACTATGGCTACACCTTC; CDR3 protein: CASRSRQGGDYGYTF
clone size: .; V gene: TRBV18; D gene: TRBD1; J gene: TRBJ2-1; CDR3 DNA: TGTGCCAGCTCACCACCGTCGGGACAGGGTCATGAGCAGTTCTTC; CDR3 protein: CASSPPSGQGHEQFF
clone size: .; V gene: TRBV7-2; D gene: TRBD1; J gene: TRBJ1-1; CDR3 DNA: TGTGCCAGCAGCACTAGGGGGCTTAGCACTGAAGCTTTCTTT; CDR3 protein: CASSTRGLSTEAFF
clone size: .; V gene: TRBV23-1; D gene: TRBD1; J gene: TRBJ2-3; CDR3 DNA: TGCGCCAGCGCCGGACAGGGCCCATCCCTTACGCAGTATTTT; CDR3 protein: CASAGQGPSLTQYF
clone size: .; V gene: TRBV19; D gene: .; J gene: TRBJ1-5; CDR3 DNA: TGTGCCAGTAGGCCTCCCTTGGGCAGCAATCAGCCCCAGCATTTT; CDR3 protein: CASRPPLGSNQPQHF
clone size: .; V gene: TRBV5-6; D gene: .; J gene: TRBJ2-5; CDR3 DNA: TGTGCCAGCAGGCCCAGGGCGTTTCAAGAGACCCAGTACTTC; CDR3 protein: CASRPRAFQETQYF
clone size: .; V gene: TRBV5-6; D gene: TRBD1; J gene: TRBJ2-2; CDR3 DNA: TGTGCCAGCAGCTCAGAGACAGGGGAGAAGACCGGGGAGCTGTTTTTT; CDR3 protein: CASSSETGEKTGELFF
clone size: .; V gene: TRBV7-7; D gene: TRBD1; J gene: TRBJ2-7; CDR3 DNA: TGTGCTAGCAGGCCACTATCACAGGGGTCCTACGAGCAGTACTTC; CDR3 protein: CASRPLSQGSYEQYF
clone size: .; V gene: TRBV18; D gene: TRBD2; J gene: TRBJ2-7; CDR3 DNA: TGTGCCAGCTCCCAGGGACTAGCGGGCTACGAGCAGTACTTC; CDR3 protein: CASSQGLAGYEQYF
clone size: .; V gene: TRBV7-2; D gene: .; J gene: TRBJ2-3; CDR3 DNA: TGTGCCAGCAGCCTCTCGGGGCGGGACACAGATACGCAGTATTTT; CDR3 protein: CASSLSGRDTDTQYF
clone size: .; V gene: TRBV19; D gene: TRBD2; J gene: TRBJ2-3; CDR3 DNA: TGTGCCAGTAGGCCCTTAGCGGGGGCCGTCACAGATACGCAGTATTTT; CDR3 protein: CASRPLAGAVTDTQYF
clone size: .; V gene: TRBV5-1; D gene: .; J gene: TRBJ2-5; CDR3 DNA: TGCGCCAGCAGCTTGACTAGCTTGGAGACCCAGTACTTC; CDR3 protein: CASSLTSLETQYF
clone size: .; V gene: TRBV6-6; D gene: TRBD1; J gene: TRBJ1-2; CDR3 DNA: TGTGCCAGCACATATGATCAGGGGGCTCCCTCCTACACCTTC; CDR3 protein: CASTYDQGAPSYTF
clone size: .; V gene: TRBV29-1; D gene: .; J gene: TRBJ1-2; CDR3 DNA: TGCAGCGTTCAATACAGGGAAAACTATGGCTACACCTTC; CDR3 protein: CSVQYRENYGYTF
clone size: .; V gene: TRBV5-1; D gene: TRBD2; J gene: TRBJ2-7; CDR3 DNA: TGCGCCAGCAGCTTGGGACTAGCGGGAGGCTTACGTAGCTCCTACGAGCAGTACTTC; CDR3 protein: CASSLGLAGGLRSSYEQYF
clone size: .; V gene: TRBV27; D gene: .; J gene: TRBJ2-1; CDR3 DNA: TGTGCCTGTCATGGGCGGGACGCCTCCTCCTACAATGAGCAGTTCTTC; CDR3 protein: CACHGRDASSYNEQFF
clone size: .; V gene: TRBV5-6; D gene: .; J gene: TRBJ2-5; CDR3 DNA: TGTGCCAGCAGCTTGGGGGCGAAACAAGAGACCCAGTACTTC; CDR3 protein: CASSLGAKQETQYF
clone size: .; V gene: TRBV6-5; D gene: TRBD2; J gene: TRBJ2-4; CDR3 DNA: TGTGCCAGCACCGCGGGGGGGTCCAAAAACATTCAGTACTTC; CDR3 protein: CASTAGGSKNIQYF
clone size: .; V gene: TRBV10-3; D gene: .; J gene: TRBJ1-1; CDR3 DNA: TGTGCCATCAGCTACAGGGAAGAGAACACTGAAGCTTTCTTT; CDR3 protein: CAISYREENTEAFF
clone size: medium-sized; V gene: TRBV18; D gene: TRBD1; J gene: TRBJ1-6; CDR3 DNA: TGTGCCAGCTCACCGACAGGGGATTATAATTCACCCCTCCACTTT; CDR3 protein: CASSPTGDYNSPLHF
clone size: .; V gene: TRBV27; D gene: TRBD2; J gene: TRBJ2-1; CDR3 DNA: TGTGCCAGCAGTTTACGAGCGGGGGGGCCAGGTGAGCAGTTCTTC; CDR3 protein: CASSLRAGGPGEQFF
clone size: few; V gene: TRBV2; D gene: .; J gene: TRBJ1-5; CDR3 DNA: TGTGCCAGCAGTGGCGCAGGGAAGGTCAATCAGCCCCAGCATTTT; CDR3 protein: CASSGAGKVNQPQHF
clone size: .; V gene: TRBV4-1; D gene: .; J gene: TRBJ1-1; CDR3 DNA: TGCGCCAGCAGCCAAGAACCGGGAGACACTGAAGCTTTCTTT; CDR3 protein: CASSQEPGDTEAFF